A selection of T cell receptor beta chains follows, all from one sample in a study of human T cells and chemical hapten exposure. MiXCR, run by TCRdb on the RACE reads, gives a single entry per CDR3 protein. Seen here are some 82,000 distinct CDR3 sequences, around 10% observed once, and the top ten hold 4% to 5.5%. Specimen: whole blood, collected in connection with sensitization to the hapten diphenylcyclopropenone (DPC). These receptors were taken from a woman aged 50 to 65 with alopecia areata. Some clones in this sample may be carry-over from other donors' samples. Each CDR3 is given with its conserved first and last residue. D genes are given only for firm matches. The size field is filled for only some rows; it gives once, few, many or a size class.

j_call,clone_size,d_call,v_call,cdr3_nt,cdr3_aa
TRBJ1-1,many,.,TRBV18,TGTGCCAGCTCACCTCCCGGAGGGCGGGCCACTGAAGCTTTCTTT,CASSPPGGRATEAFF
TRBJ2-3,.,TRBD2,TRBV20-1,TGCAGTGCGGAAACGACTAGCGGGAGTTCAGATACGCAGTATTTT,CSAETTSGSSDTQYF
TRBJ2-3,few,TRBD2,TRBV2,TGTGCCAGCAGGTTAGGGGCTAGCGGGGCTAGCACAGATACGCAGTATTTT,CASRLGASGASTDTQYF
TRBJ2-2,.,TRBD1,TRBV5-1,TGCGCCAGCAGCTCCTTCGGGACAGGGGGCGCGACCGGGGAGCTGTTTTTT,CASSSFGTGGATGELFF
TRBJ1-6,few,.,TRBV12-3/TRBV12-4,TGTGCCAGCCGGACAGACCTTTATAATTCACCCCTCCACTTT,CASRTDLYNSPLHF
TRBJ1-2,.,.,TRBV11-2,TGTGCCAGCAGCTTAGCCGGGACGAATGGCTACACCTTC,CASSLAGTNGYTF
TRBJ2-3,.,.,TRBV24-1,TGTGCCACCAGTGATGAACGTCGTGATACGCAGTATTTT,CATSDERRDTQYF
TRBJ1-2,few,.,TRBV5-6,TGTGCCAGCAGGGGTGGAGGTGGCTACACCTTC,CASRGGGGYTF
TRBJ2-7,.,.,TRBV28,TGTGCCAGCAGTTTCCTCGGCTACGAGCAGTACTTC,CASSFLGYEQYF
TRBJ1-6,.,TRBD1,TRBV7-2,TGTGCCAGCGGTTCGGGACAGGGGGTAGTTGGAAATTCACCCCTCCACTTT,CASGSGQGVVGNSPLHF
TRBJ2-2,many,.,TRBV12-3/TRBV12-4,TGTGCCAGCAGGAAGGGACCCCCGACCGGGGAGCTGTTTTTT,CASRKGPPTGELFF
TRBJ1-2,many,.,TRBV6-2/TRBV6-3,TGTGCCAGCAGTAACACCGGGACACCCGTCTATGGCTACACCTTC,CASSNTGTPVYGYTF
TRBJ1-1,many,TRBD1,TRBV12-3/TRBV12-4,TGTGCCAGCAGTTCCACCCCGGGACAGGGGGCAAATCCCACTGAAGCTTTCTTT,CASSSTPGQGANPTEAFF
TRBJ2-1,many,.,TRBV6-6,TGTGCCAGCAGTTACGTGCAGCCAAATGAGCAGTTCTTC,CASSYVQPNEQFF
TRBJ2-2,many,TRBD1,TRBV2,TGTGCCAGCAGCGGACAGGCACTCAACACCGGGGAGCTGTTTTTT,CASSGQALNTGELFF
TRBJ1-5,.,.,TRBV6-1,TGTGCCAGCAGTTTGGAGGGGCTCAGCAATCAGCCCCAGCATTTT,CASSLEGLSNQPQHF
TRBJ1-2,many,TRBD1,TRBV4-3,TGCGCCAGCAGCCACCTGGGACAGGGGGCAAATGGCTACACCTTC,CASSHLGQGANGYTF
TRBJ2-3,.,TRBD1,TRBV29-1,TGCAGCGTTGGCCCCACGACAGGGGCCGATACGCAGTATTTT,CSVGPTTGADTQYF
TRBJ1-4,.,.,TRBV7-9,TGTGCCAGCAGCAAAGCGGGACAACTGGGTGAAAAACTGTTTTTT,CASSKAGQLGEKLFF
TRBJ1-2,.,.,TRBV29-1,TGCAGCGCCAGGGGTTCTGATAACTATGGCTACACCTTC,CSARGSDNYGYTF
TRBJ2-3,many,TRBD2,TRBV7-6,TGTGCCAGCAGCTTAGTTGGCGGGAGTGGTGTGGATACGCAGTATTTT,CASSLVGGSGVDTQYF
TRBJ2-7,few,TRBD1,TRBV7-2,TGTGCCAGCAGCATGCGCGACAGGGACGAGCAGTACTTC,CASSMRDRDEQYF
TRBJ2-3,many,TRBD2,TRBV7-2,TGTGCCAGCAGCCGCGGACTAGCGGGGACCACAGATACGCAGTATTTT,CASSRGLAGTTDTQYF
TRBJ2-7,few,TRBD1,TRBV29-1,TGCAGCGCCAGGGGGTTCAACTACGAGCAGTACTTC,CSARGFNYEQYF
TRBJ2-2,.,.,TRBV7-6,TGTGCCAGCAGTTTTACCTATAACACCGGGGAGCTGTTTTTT,CASSFTYNTGELFF
TRBJ2-1,.,TRBD2,TRBV27,TGTGCCAGCAGCATAGCGGGAGGCTCCTACAATGAGCAGTTCTTC,CASSIAGGSYNEQFF
TRBJ2-1,few,TRBD2,TRBV5-5,TGTGCCAGCAGCCTGCCGATGGGGGAGGGTGAGCAGTTCTTC,CASSLPMGEGEQFF
TRBJ2-3,few,TRBD2,TRBV7-2,TGTGCCAGCAGCTCTCGGACTAGCGGGGGGGCTAAAACAGATACGCAGTATTTT,CASSSRTSGGAKTDTQYF
TRBJ2-7,.,TRBD2,TRBV2,TGTGCCAGCAAGACACTAGCGGGGGAGTCCTACGAGCAGTACTTC,CASKTLAGESYEQYF
TRBJ2-4,.,.,TRBV7-2,TGTGCCAGCAGCTTCAAAGGGGAAAACATTCAGTACTTC,CASSFKGENIQYF
TRBJ1-1,many,.,TRBV2,TGTGCCAGCAGAGGACAGATGATTAACACTGAAGCTTTCTTT,CASRGQMINTEAFF
TRBJ1-6,.,.,TRBV10-3,TGTGCCATCAGCGGAAGGGGGGGCAGCTCCTATAATTCACCCCTCCACTTT,CAISGRGGSSYNSPLHF
TRBJ1-6,many,.,TRBV7-2,TGTGCCAGCAGCTTAATGGGCGTCGATGCCAGCTTATGGTCACCCCTCCACTTT,CASSLMGVDASLWSPLHF
TRBJ1-5,.,TRBD1,TRBV19,TGTGCCAGTAGAGGGGACAGCCATAGCAATCAGCCCCAGCATTTT,CASRGDSHSNQPQHF
TRBJ1-5,few,.,TRBV7-2,TGTGCCAGCAGCTTAGGCCTAAATAGCAATCAGCCCCAGCATTTT,CASSLGLNSNQPQHF
TRBJ1-5,.,.,TRBV30,TGTGCCTGGAGTGTACATCAGGGTGGCCAGCCCCAGCATTTT,CAWSVHQGGQPQHF
TRBJ1-2,many,TRBD1,TRBV3-1,TGTGCCAGCGGGGGGGACAGGGTCTTTGGCTACACCTTC,CASGGDRVFGYTF
TRBJ2-1,many,TRBD2,TRBV27,TGTGCCAGCAGTTTATCGGGGGGACTAGCGGGAGGGGAGAATGAGCAGTTCTTC,CASSLSGGLAGGENEQFF
TRBJ2-1,few,TRBD2,TRBV10-2,TGCGCCAGCAGTGAGTTCCTAGCGGGAGGACTCTACAATGAGCAGTTCTTC,CASSEFLAGGLYNEQFF
TRBJ2-7,few,TRBD2,TRBV29-1,TGCAGCGCAACGAGGCTAGCGGGTAATACGGTCTACGAGCAGTACTTC,CSATRLAGNTVYEQYF
TRBJ2-3,.,.,TRBV7-9,TGTGCCAGCAGCTTTGGCAGGTCAGATACGCAGTATTTT,CASSFGRSDTQYF
TRBJ2-7,many,.,TRBV3-1,TGTGCCAGCAGCCAAGAATTGGAGGTATCCCCTTACTACGAGCAGTACTTC,CASSQELEVSPYYEQYF
TRBJ1-1,many,TRBD1,TRBV11-1,TGTGCCAGCAGCTCGGACAGGGGGGGGACGAACACTGAAGCTTTCTTT,CASSSDRGGTNTEAFF
TRBJ1-2,few,TRBD1,TRBV2,TGTGCCAGCAGCGGGGACAGTTTGGTCTACACCTTC,CASSGDSLVYTF
TRBJ2-2,.,.,TRBV29-1,TGCAGCGTTGAAGATCAGGGTTCTGCCGGGGAGCTGTTTTTT,CSVEDQGSAGELFF
TRBJ2-3,.,TRBD1,TRBV18,TGTGCCAGCTCACCTTATCGACAGGGGTCAGATACGCAGTATTTT,CASSPYRQGSDTQYF
TRBJ2-7,few,.,TRBV7-9,TGTGCCAGCAGCCCACAAGCCCCAGAGTACGAGCAGTACTTC,CASSPQAPEYEQYF
TRBJ2-1,few,TRBD2,TRBV18,TGTGCCAGCTCAATCCTTAGCGGGAGATCCCGCAATGAGCAGTTCTTC,CASSILSGRSRNEQFF